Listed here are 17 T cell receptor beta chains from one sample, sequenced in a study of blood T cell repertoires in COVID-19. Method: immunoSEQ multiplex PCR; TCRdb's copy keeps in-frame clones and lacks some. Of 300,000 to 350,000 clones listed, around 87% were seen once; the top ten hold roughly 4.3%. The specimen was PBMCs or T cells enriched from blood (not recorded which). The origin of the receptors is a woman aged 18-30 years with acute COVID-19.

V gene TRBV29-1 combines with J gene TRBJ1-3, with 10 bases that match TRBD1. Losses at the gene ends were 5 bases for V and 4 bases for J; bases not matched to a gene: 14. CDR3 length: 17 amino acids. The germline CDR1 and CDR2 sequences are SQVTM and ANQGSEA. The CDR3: CSVPSDGDRGHGNTIYF. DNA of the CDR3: TGCAGCGTTCCTTCAGACGGGGACAGGGGACACGGAAACACCATATATTTT.

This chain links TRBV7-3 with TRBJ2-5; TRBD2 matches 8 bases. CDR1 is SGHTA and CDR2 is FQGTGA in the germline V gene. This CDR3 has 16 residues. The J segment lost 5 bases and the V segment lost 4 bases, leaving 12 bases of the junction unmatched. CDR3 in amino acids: CASSSSRGAGEETQYF. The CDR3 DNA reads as TGTGCCAGCAGCTCTAGTCGGGGAGCGGGAGAGGAGACCCAGTACTTC.

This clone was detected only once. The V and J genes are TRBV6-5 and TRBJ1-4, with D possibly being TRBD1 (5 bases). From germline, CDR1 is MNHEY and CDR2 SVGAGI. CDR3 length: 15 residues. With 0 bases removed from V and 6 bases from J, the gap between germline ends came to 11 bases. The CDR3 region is CASSYSTASYEKLFF. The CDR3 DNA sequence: TGTGCCAGCAGTTACTCGACAGCCTCCTATGAAAAACTGTTTTTT.

The CDR3 nucleotides read TGTGCCAGCAGTTACACAGGGGGTGGAAACACCATATATTTT. It is translated as CASSYTGGGNTIYF. V is TRBV6-5 and J is TRBJ1-3; 8 bases are shared with TRBD1. Germline V gene sequence: CDR1 MNHEY, CDR2 SVGAGI. CDR3 length: 14 amino acids. J gave up 3 bases and V 2 bases, and 0 bases lay outside the gene matches.

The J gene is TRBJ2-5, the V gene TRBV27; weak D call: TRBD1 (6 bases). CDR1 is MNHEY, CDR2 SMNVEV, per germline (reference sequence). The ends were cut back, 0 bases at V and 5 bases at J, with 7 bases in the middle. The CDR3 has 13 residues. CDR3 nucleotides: TGTGCCAGCAGTTTATCGGGGGCTGAGACCCAGTACTTC. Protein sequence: CASSLSGAETQYF.

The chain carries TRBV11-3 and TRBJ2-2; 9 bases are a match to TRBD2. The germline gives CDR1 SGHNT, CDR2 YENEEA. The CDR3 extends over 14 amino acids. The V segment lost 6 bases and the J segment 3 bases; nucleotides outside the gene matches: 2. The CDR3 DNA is TGTGCCAGCAGAAGACTAGCGGACACCGGGGAGCTGTTTTTT. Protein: CASRRLADTGELFF.

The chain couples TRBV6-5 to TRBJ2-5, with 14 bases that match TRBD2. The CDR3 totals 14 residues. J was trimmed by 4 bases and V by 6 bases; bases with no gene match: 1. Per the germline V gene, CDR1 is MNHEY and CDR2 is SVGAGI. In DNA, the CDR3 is TGTGCCAGCAGCGGGACTAGCGGGAGAGAGACCCAGTACTTC. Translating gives CASSGTSGRETQYF.

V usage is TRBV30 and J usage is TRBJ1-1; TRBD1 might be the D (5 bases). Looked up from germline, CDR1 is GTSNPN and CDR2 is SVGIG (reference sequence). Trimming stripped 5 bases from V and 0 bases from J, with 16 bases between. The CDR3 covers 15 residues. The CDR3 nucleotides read TGTGCCTGGGGGGCGGGGCAGCCCCTGAACACTGAAGCTTTCTTT. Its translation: CAWGAGQPLNTEAFF.

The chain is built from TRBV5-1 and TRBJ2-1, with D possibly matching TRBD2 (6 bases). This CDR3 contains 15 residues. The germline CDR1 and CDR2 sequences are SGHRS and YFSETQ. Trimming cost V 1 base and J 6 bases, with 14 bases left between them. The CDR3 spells CASSLTGEGGNEQFF. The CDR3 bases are TGCGCCAGCAGCTTGACGGGAGAAGGAGGCAATGAGCAGTTCTTC.

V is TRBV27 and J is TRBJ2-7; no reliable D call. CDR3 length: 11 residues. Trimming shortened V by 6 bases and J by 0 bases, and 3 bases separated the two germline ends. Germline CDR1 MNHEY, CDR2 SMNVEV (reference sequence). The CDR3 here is CASRSSYEQYF. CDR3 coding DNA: TGTGCCAGCAGGAGCTCCTACGAGCAGTACTTC.

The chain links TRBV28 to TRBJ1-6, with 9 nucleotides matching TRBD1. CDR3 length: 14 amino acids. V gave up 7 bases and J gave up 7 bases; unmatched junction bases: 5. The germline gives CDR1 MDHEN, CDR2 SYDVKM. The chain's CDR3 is CASTLGTGNSPLHF. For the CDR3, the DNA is TGTGCCAGCACCCTAGGGACAGGGAATTCACCCCTCCACTTT.

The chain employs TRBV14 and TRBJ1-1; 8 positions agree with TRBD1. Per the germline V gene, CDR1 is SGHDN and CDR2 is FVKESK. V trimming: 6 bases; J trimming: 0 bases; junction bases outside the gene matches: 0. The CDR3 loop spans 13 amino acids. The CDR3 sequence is CASRGQVNTEAFF. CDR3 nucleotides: TGTGCCAGCAGGGGACAGGTGAACACTGAAGCTTTCTTT.

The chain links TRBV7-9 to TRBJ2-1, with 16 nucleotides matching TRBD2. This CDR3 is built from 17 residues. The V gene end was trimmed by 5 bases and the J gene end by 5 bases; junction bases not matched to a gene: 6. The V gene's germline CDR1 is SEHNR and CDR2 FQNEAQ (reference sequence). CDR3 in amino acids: CASSPGTSGREDNEQFF. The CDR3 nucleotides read TGTGCCAGCAGCCCAGGGACTAGCGGGAGGGAGGACAATGAGCAGTTCTTC.

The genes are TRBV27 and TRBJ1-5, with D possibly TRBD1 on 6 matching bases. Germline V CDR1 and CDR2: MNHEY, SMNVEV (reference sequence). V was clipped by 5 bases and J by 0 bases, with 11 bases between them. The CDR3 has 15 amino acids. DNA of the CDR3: TGTGCCAGCAGTGGACAGCCTTTTAGCAATCAGCCCCAGCATTTT. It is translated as CASSGQPFSNQPQHF.

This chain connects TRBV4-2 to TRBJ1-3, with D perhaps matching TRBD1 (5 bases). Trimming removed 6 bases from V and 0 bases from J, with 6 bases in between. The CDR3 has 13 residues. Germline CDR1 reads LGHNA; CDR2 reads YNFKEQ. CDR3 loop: CASRDNSGNTIYF. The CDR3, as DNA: TGTGCCAGCAGGGACAACTCTGGAAACACCATATATTTT.

The CDR3 DNA reads TGTGCCAGTGCGGGCCCTGCCAATGAGCAGTTCTTC. It translates to CASAGPANEQFF. The chain employs TRBV6-4 and TRBJ2-1, with D maybe TRBD2 (5 bases). Trimming pared 9 bases from V and 6 bases from J, leaving 12 bases between. The germline gives CDR1 MRHNA, CDR2 SNTAGT. The CDR3 spans 12 residues.

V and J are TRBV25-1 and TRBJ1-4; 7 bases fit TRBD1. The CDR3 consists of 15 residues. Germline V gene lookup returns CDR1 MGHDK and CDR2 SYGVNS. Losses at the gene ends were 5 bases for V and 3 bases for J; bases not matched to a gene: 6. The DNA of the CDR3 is TGTGCCAGCAGTTTATCCGGGACAGCTAATGAAAAACTGTTTTTT. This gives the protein CASSLSGTANEKLFF.